The present T cell receptor (beta chain) was sequenced within a study of early T cells in non-severe SARS-CoV-2 infection. Turning to the study itself: Investigators sequenced bulk RNA drawn from unsorted whole blood, and chains remained unpaired.

Whole-study results and caveats: Sequences matched to VDJdb favored anti-spike CD8 responses, while private and CD4 specificities were missed.

The CDR3 contains 15 residues. The V gene lost 5 bases and the J gene lost 0 bases, with 13 bases spanning the gap. Germline assignment: CDR1 LGHDT and CDR2 YNNKEL (reference sequence). Unique molecular identifiers tagged individual cDNA molecules. TCRdb redid the calling of the 5' RACE reads with MiXCR, one entry per CDR3 protein. The sample has around 40,000 distinct CDR3 sequences; roughly 10% are singletons. This clonotype came up many times. Its antigen remains unidentified. The gene calls are TRBV3-1 and TRBJ1-1; unclear D gene. This TCR derives from an adult who was a healthcare worker with PCR-confirmed SARS-CoV-2 infection or an uninfected control (not recorded which). The sample comprised whole blood. The CDR3: CASSSPTVVNTEAFF. The CDR3 DNA follows: TGTGCCAGCAGCAGTCCCACCGTGGTGAACACTGAAGCTTTCTTT.